In this sample, the clone carrying this T cell receptor (beta chain) turned up many times. Coverage ceases 3 residues before the CDR3 finishes, and the germline J gene fills in the end. The CDR3 loop spans 14 amino acids. Trimming removed 6 bases from V and 3 bases from J, with 14 bases in between. Germline values: CDR1 SQVTM, CDR2 ANQGSEA. This entry is derived from a study of T cell clonality in common variable immunodeficiency. Generated by immunoSEQ multiplex PCR, the TCRdb table keeps only in-frame clones and is missing some. This sample has 25,000 to 35,000 clones, each found more than once. The chain combines TRBV29-1 with TRBJ2-2, with D perhaps TRBD1 (5 bases). The source of this sequence is a person aged 18 to 70 in good health. Source material: peripheral blood mononuclear cells. The CDR3 loop is CSVAGEGDTGELFF. The DNA read from the CDR3 is TGCAGCGTGGCAGGTGAAGGGGACACCGGGGAG.